Each of the 11 T cell receptor beta chains below was sequenced from the same sample in a study of cytomegalovirus exposure and HLA in healthy donors. This PCR relied on a set of 60 Vbeta primers and 13 Jbeta primers. Generated by immunoSEQ multiplex PCR, the TCRdb table keeps only in-frame clones and is missing some. This sample has about 170,000 clones, with about 85% found just once. The material sequenced was PBMCs. Receptor source: a man aged 25-45 years in good health and CMV-seropositive.

V and J are TRBV21-1 and TRBJ1-5; no check of the table's D call, TRBD1, against the DNA was made. TRBV21-1 is flagged as a pseudogene. The CDR3 length is 13 residues. CDR3 amino acids: CASEGGEGQPQHF. The CDR3 DNA reads TGTGCCAGTGAAGGGGGCGAGGGGCAGCCCCAGCATTTT.

The chain joins TRBV11-3 to TRBJ1-1, with D tentatively TRBD1 (5 bases). In germline, CDR1 is SGHNT, CDR2 YENEEA. Trimming removed 8 bases from V and 0 bases from J, with 16 bases in between. This CDR3 spans 15 amino acids. CDR3 loop: CASRRQSLMNTEAFF. CDR3 DNA: TGTGCCAGCCGAAGACAGAGTTTGATGAACACTGAAGCTTTCTTT.

This rearrangement joins TRBV11-2 to TRBJ2-7, with 8 bases lining up with TRBD2. Germline lookup yields CDR1 SGHAT and CDR2 FQNNGV. J gave up 4 bases and V 4 bases, and 6 bases lay outside the gene matches. The CDR3 is 14 residues long. The CDR3 protein is CASSSSGLGYEQYV. The DNA of the CDR3 is TGTGCCAGCAGCTCCTCGGGACTAGGATACGAGCAGTACGTC.

CDR3 DNA: TGTGCCAGTAGTATAGGGAATAGCGGGAGGGCCCGATCTACCACAGATACGCAGTATTTT. Translation gives CASSIGNSGRARSTTDTQYF. The chain has TRBV19 and TRBJ2-3; the match to TRBD2 covers 11 bases. Germline trimming cut 1 base from V and 2 bases from J; bases unmatched to any gene: 14. The CDR3 is 20 amino acids. In germline, CDR1 is LNHDA, CDR2 SQIVND (reference sequence).

The chain recombines TRBV27 with TRBJ2-1; 9 bases are shared with TRBD1. Germline V gene data show CDR1 as MNHEY and CDR2 as SMNVEV (reference sequence). J gave up 5 bases and V 6 bases, and 11 bases lay outside the gene matches. The CDR3 runs 16 residues. CDR3 DNA sequence: TGTGCCAGCAGCCGAGTAGGGACAGGGAGAGACAATGAGCAGTTCTTC. This sequence encodes CASSRVGTGRDNEQFF.

The CDR3: CASSPEAGLLNTGELFF. The DNA of the CDR3 is TGTGCCAGCAGCCCTGAAGCCGGACTGTTGAACACCGGGGAGCTGTTTTTT. The chain has TRBV4-2 and TRBJ2-2, with a weak D call TRBD2 (5 bases). The V gene lost 4 bases and the J gene lost 1 base, with 16 bases spanning the gap. The CDR3 loop spans 17 amino acids. The germline V gene has CDR1 LGHNA and CDR2 YNFKEQ.

The rearrangement links TRBV30 to TRBJ1-5; D gene unclear. This CDR3 is 13 amino acids long. V was cut by 0 bases and J by 4 bases, with 7 bases left in between. Per the germline V gene, CDR1 is GTSNPN and CDR2 is SVGIG (reference sequence). The CDR3 here is CAWSVAGNQPQHF. As DNA, the CDR3 is TGTGCCTGGAGTGTAGCGGGAAATCAGCCCCAGCATTTT. The whole variable domain, remainder taken from reference TRBV30 and TRBJ1-5, is SQTIHQWPATLVQPVGSPLSLECTVEGTSNPNLYWYRQAAGRGLQLLFYSVGIGQISSEVPQNLSASRPQDRQFILSSKKLLLSDSGFYLCAWSVAGNQPQHFGDGTRLSIL.

The CDR3 sequence is CASSEGAGGPHEQYF. The CDR3 DNA follows: TGCGCCAGCAGTGAGGGAGCGGGAGGTCCCCACGAGCAGTACTTC. The rearrangement joins TRBV10-1 to TRBJ2-7; 9 bases line up with TRBD2. After removal of 2 bases from V and 5 bases from J, the junction contained 7 bases not matched to a gene. The CDR3 is made up of 15 amino acids. The germline V gene has CDR1 WNHNN and CDR2 SYGVQD (reference sequence).

The chain uses TRBV5-4 and TRBJ2-5; maybe TRBD1 (6 bases). V lost 3 bases to trimming and J lost 3 bases, with 12 bases between them. Looked up from germline, CDR1 is SGHNT and CDR2 is YYREEE (reference sequence). The CDR3 totals 14 residues. DNA of the CDR3: TGTGCCAGCAGCTCCCCGACAGGTGAAGAGACCCAGTACTTC. Its translation: CASSSPTGEETQYF. Combining the CDR3 with reference TRBV5-4 and TRBJ2-5 gives the whole variable domain ETGVTQSPTHLIKTRGQQVTLRCSSQSGHNTVSWYQQALGQGPQFIFQYYREEENGRGNFPPRFSGLQFPNYSSELNVNALELDDSALYLCASSSPTGEETQYFGPGTRLLVL.

This sequence joins TRBV15 and TRBJ2-5; 12 bases are a match to TRBD2. There are 17 residues in the CDR3. Germline V gene data show CDR1 as LNHNV and CDR2 as YYDKDF (reference sequence). J lost 5 bases, V lost 1 base, and 8 bases had no gene match. As DNA, the CDR3 is TGTGCCACCAGCAGAGGGCTAGCGGGAGGGCCTTGGGAGACCCAGTACTTC. Its protein product is CATSRGLAGGPWETQYF.

The chain is built from TRBV5-4 and TRBJ2-3, with 11 bases that match TRBD1. Trimming cost V 3 bases and J 3 bases; bases outside gene matches: 6. Germline-derived CDR1 and CDR2 are SGHNT and YYREEE (reference sequence). The CDR3 runs to 16 residues. The CDR3 is CASSSGTGGETDTQYF. The CDR3 DNA sequence: TGTGCCAGCAGCTCGGGGACAGGGGGAGAGACAGATACGCAGTATTTT. Together with reference TRBV5-4 and TRBJ2-3, the CDR3 gives the full variable domain: ETGVTQSPTHLIKTRGQQVTLRCSSQSGHNTVSWYQQALGQGPQFIFQYYREEENGRGNFPPRFSGLQFPNYSSELNVNALELDDSALYLCASSSGTGGETDTQYFGPGTRLTVL.